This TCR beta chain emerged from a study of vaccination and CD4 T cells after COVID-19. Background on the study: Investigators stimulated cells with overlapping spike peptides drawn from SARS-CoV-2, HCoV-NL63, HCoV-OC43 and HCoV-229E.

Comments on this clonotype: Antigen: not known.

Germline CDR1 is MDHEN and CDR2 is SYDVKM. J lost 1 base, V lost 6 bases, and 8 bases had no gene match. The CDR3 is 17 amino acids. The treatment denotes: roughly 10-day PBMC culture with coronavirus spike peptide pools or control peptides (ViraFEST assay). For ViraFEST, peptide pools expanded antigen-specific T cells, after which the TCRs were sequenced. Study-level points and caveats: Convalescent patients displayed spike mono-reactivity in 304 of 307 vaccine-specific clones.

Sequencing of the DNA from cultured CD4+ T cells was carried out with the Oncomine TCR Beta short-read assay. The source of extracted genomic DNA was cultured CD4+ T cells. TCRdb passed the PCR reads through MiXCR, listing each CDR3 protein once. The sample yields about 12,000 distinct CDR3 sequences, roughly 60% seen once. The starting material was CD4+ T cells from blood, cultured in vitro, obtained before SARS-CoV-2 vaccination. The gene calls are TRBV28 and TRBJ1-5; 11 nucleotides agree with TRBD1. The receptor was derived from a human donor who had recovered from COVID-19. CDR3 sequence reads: CASRDRGLHKSNQPQHF. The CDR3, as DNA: TGTGCCAGCAGGGACAGGGGGCTTCATAAGAGCAATCAGCCCCAGCATTTT. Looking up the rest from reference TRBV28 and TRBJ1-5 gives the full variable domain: DVKVTQSSRYLVKRTGEKVFLECVQDMDHENMFWYRQDPGLGLRLIYFSYDVKMKEKGDIPEGYSVSREKKERFSLILESASTNQTSMYLCASRDRGLHKSNQPQHFGDGTRLSIL.